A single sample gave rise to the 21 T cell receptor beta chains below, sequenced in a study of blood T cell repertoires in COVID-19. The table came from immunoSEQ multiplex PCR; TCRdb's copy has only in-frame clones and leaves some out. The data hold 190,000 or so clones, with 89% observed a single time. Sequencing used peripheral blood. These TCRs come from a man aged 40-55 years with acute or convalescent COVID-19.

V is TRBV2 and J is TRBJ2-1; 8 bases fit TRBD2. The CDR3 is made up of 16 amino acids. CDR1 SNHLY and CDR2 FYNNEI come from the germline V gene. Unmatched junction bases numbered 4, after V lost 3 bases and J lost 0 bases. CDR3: CASSDTSGYSYNEQFF. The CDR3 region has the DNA TGTGCCAGCAGTGATACTAGCGGTTACTCCTACAATGAGCAGTTCTTC.

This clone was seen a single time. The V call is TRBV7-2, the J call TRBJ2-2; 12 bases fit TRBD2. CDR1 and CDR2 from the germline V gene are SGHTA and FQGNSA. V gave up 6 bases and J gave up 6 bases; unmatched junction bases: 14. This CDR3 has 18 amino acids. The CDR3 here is CASSLLAGGFIGAGELFF. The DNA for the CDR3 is TGTGCCAGCAGTTTACTAGCGGGGGGATTCATCGGTGCCGGGGAGCTGTTTTTT. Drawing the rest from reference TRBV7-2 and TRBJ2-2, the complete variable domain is GAGVSQSPSNKVTEKGKDVELRCDPISGHTALYWYRQSLGQGLEFLIYFQGNSAPDKSGLPSDRFSAERTGGSVSTLTIQRTQQEDSAVYLCASSLLAGGFIGAGELFFGEGSRLTVL.

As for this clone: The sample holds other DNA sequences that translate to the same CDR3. The CDR3, as DNA: TGTGCCACCAGCTCTCGGGGGGCGAACACCGGGGAGCTGTTTTTT. It codes for CATSSRGANTGELFF. The chain carries TRBV15 and TRBJ2-2, with 7 bases fitting TRBD2. V dropped 5 bases and J dropped 0; count of bases not matched to a gene: 3. The CDR3 runs to 15 residues. Germline V gene data show CDR1 as LNHNV and CDR2 as YYDKDF (reference sequence).

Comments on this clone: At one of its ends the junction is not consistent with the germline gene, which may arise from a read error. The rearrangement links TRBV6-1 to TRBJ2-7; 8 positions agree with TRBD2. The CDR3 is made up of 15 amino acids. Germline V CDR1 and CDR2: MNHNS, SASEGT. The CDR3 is CASREAGAHPYEQYF. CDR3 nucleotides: TGTGCCAGCAGGGAAGCGGGGGCTCACCCCTACGAGCAGTACTTC.

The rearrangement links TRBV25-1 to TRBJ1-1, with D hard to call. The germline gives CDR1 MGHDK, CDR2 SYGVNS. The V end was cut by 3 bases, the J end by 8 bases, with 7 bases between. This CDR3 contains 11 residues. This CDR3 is CASSETEEAFF. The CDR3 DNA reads TGTGCCAGCAGTGAGACTGAGGAAGCTTTCTTT. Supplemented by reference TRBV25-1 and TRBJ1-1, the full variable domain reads EADIYQTPRYLVIGTGKKITLECSQTMGHDKMYWYQQDPGMELHLIHYSYGVNSTEKGDLSSESTVSRIRTEHFPLTLESARPSHTSQYLCASSETEEAFFGQGTRLTVV.

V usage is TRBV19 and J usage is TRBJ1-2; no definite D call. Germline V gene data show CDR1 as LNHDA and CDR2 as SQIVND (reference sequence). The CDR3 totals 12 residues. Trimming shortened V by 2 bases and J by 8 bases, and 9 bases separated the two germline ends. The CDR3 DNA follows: TGTGCCAGTAGTATAAGCGCCTTGGGCTACACCTTC. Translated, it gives CASSISALGYTF. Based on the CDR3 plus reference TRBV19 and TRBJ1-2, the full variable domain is DGGITQSPKYLFRKEGQNVTLSCEQNLNHDAMYWYRQDPGQGLRLIYYSQIVNDFQKGDIAEGYSVSREKKESFPLTVTSAQKNPTAFYLCASSISALGYTFGSGTRLTVV.

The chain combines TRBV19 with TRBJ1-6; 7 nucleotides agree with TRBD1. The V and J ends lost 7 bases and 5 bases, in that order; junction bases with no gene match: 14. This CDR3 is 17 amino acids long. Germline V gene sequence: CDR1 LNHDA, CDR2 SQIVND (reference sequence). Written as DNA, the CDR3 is TGTGCCAGTAAGATACGACAGGGCCCGAGAAATAATTCACCCCTCCACTTT. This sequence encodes CASKIRQGPRNNSPLHF. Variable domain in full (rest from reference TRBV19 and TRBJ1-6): DGGITQSPKYLFRKEGQNVTLSCEQNLNHDAMYWYRQDPGQGLRLIYYSQIVNDFQKGDIAEGYSVSREKKESFPLTVTSAQKNPTAFYLCASKIRQGPRNNSPLHFGNGTRLTVT.

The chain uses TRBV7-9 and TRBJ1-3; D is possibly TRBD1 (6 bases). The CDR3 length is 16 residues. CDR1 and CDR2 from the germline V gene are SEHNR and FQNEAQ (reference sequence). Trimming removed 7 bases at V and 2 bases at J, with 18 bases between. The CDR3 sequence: CASTPEAGTTGNTIYF. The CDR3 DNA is TGTGCCAGCACCCCCGAGGCCGGGACAACTGGAAACACCATATATTTT.

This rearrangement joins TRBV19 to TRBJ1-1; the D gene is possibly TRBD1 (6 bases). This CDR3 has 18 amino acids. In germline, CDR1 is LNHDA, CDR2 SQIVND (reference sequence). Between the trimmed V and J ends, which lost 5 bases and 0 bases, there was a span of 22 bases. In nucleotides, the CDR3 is TGTGCCAGTAGTTTGGGGGGGCCTGGGGGGCCCATGAACACTGAAGCTTTCTTT. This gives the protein CASSLGGPGGPMNTEAFF.

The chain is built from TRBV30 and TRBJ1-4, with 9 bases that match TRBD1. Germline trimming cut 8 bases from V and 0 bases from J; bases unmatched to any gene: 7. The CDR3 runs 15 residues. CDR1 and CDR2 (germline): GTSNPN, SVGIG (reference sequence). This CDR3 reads CAGDRGVATNEKLFF. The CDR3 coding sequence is TGTGCCGGCGACAGGGGGGTCGCAACTAATGAAAAACTGTTTTTT. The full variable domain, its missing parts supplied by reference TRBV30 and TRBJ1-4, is SQTIHQWPATLVQPVGSPLSLECTVEGTSNPNLYWYRQAAGRGLQLLFYSVGIGQISSEVPQNLSASRPQDRQFILSSKKLLLSDSGFYLCAGDRGVATNEKLFFGSGTQLSVL.

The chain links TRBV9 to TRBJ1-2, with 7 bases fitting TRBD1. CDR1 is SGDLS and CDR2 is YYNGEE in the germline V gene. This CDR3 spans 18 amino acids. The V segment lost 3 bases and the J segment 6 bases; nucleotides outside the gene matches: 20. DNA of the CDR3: TGTGCCAGCAGCGCGACAGGGCACGGCAGCGGGCCGAACGATGGCTACACCTTC. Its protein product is CASSATGHGSGPNDGYTF.

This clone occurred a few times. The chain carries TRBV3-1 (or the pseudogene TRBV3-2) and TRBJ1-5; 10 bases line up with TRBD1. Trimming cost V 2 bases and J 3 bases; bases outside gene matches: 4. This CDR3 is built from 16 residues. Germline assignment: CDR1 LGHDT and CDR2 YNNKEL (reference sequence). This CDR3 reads CASSQRQGANNQPQHF. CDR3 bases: TGTGCCAGCAGCCAACGACAGGGGGCAAACAATCAGCCCCAGCATTTT.

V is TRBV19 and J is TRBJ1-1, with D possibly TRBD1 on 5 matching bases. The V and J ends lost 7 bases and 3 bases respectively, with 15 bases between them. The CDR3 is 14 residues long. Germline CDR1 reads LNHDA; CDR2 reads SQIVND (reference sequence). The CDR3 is CASTHAPGDTEAFF. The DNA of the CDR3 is TGTGCCAGTACCCACGCGCCGGGGGACACTGAAGCTTTCTTT.

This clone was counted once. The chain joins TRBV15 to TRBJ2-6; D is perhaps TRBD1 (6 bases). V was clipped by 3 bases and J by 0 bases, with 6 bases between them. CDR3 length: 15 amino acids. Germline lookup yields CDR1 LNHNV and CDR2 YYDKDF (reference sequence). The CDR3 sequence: CATSSRGSGANVLTF. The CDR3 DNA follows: TGTGCCACCAGCAGCAGGGGCTCTGGGGCCAACGTCCTGACTTTC.

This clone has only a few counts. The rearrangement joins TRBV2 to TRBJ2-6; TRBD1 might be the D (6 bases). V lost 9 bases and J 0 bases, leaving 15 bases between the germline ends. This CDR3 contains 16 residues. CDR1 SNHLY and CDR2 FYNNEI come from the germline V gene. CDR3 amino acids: CASNRDTRSGANVLTF. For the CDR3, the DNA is TGTGCCAGTAACCGGGACACTCGCTCTGGGGCCAACGTCCTGACTTTC.

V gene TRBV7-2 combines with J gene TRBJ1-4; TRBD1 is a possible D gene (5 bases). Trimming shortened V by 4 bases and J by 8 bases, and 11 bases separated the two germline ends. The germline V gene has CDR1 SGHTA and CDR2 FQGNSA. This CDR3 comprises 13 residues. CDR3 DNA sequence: TGTGCCAGCAGCTCCAGGGTTCGAGAAAAACTGTTTTTT. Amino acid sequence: CASSSRVREKLFF.

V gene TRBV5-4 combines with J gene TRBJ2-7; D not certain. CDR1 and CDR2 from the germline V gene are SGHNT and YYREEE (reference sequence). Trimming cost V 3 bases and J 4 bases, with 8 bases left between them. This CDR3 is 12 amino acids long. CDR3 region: CASSYPGYEQYF. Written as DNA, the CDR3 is TGTGCCAGCAGCTACCCAGGATACGAGCAGTACTTC.

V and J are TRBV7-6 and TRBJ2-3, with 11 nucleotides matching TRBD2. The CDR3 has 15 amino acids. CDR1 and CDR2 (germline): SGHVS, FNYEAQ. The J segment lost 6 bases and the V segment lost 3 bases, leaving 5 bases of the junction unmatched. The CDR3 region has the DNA TGTGCCAGCAGCTTCGTAGCGGGGGGGCGTGATACGCAGTATTTT. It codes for CASSFVAGGRDTQYF. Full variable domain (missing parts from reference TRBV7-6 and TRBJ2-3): GAGVSQSPRYKVTKRGQDVALRCDPISGHVSLYWYRQALGQGPEFLTYFNYEAQQDKSGLPNDRFSAERPEGSISTLTIQRTEQRDSAMYRCASSFVAGGRDTQYFGPGTRLTVL.

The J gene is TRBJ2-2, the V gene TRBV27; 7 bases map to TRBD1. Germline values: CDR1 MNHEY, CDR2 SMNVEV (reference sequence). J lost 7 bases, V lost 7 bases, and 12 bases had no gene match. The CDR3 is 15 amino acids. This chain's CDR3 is CASTFSTGYSGELFF. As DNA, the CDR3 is TGTGCCAGCACCTTTTCGACAGGGTATAGCGGGGAGCTGTTTTTT.

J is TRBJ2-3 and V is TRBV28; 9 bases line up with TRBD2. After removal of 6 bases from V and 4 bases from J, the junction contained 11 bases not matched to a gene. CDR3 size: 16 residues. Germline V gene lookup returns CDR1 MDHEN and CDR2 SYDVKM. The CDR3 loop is CASSSLGASGADTQYF. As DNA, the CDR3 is TGTGCCAGCAGCAGTTTAGGGGCTAGCGGGGCAGATACGCAGTATTTT.

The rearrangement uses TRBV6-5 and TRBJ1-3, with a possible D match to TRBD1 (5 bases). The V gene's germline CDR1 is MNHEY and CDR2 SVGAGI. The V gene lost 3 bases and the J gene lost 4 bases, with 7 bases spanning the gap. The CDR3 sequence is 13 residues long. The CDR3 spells CASSYSGGNTIYF. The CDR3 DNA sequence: TGTGCCAGCAGTTATTCAGGGGGAAACACCATATATTTT.